The clone carrying this TCR beta chain has a count of ten or more. Its antigen is unknown. The CDR3 is 17 amino acids. The V and J ends lost 5 bases and 4 bases respectively, with 21 bases between them. Germline V gives CDR1 SEHNR, CDR2 FQNEAQ (reference sequence). The entry originates in a study of cytomegalovirus exposure and HLA in healthy donors. Study-level information: Falling in the Caucasian-associated ancestry cluster were 80% to 85% of around 370 genotyped donors. Points from the study as a whole: TCR beta chain V- and J-gene trimming was linked, in a later analysis, to a missense variant in DCLRE1C. Earlier analysis found most TCR beta V segments productive about 87% or about 30% of the time.

With 60 Vbeta and 13 Jbeta primers, the PCR was carried out. Libraries were prepared by immunoSEQ multiplex PCR; TCRdb keeps only in-frame clonotypes and omits some of them. The top ten clones hold less than 2% of a sample with roughly 130,000 clones, roughly two thirds of them seen once. All donors participated as healthy donors of bone marrow. The chain couples TRBV7-9 to TRBJ2-4; D unresolved. The receptor was isolated from a young man in good health and CMV-seropositive. Material: PBMCs. CDR3 DNA: TGTGCCAGCAGCCAAACGGAACGGCGGCAGCCAAAAAACATTCAGTACTTC. Protein sequence: CASSQTERRQPKNIQYF.